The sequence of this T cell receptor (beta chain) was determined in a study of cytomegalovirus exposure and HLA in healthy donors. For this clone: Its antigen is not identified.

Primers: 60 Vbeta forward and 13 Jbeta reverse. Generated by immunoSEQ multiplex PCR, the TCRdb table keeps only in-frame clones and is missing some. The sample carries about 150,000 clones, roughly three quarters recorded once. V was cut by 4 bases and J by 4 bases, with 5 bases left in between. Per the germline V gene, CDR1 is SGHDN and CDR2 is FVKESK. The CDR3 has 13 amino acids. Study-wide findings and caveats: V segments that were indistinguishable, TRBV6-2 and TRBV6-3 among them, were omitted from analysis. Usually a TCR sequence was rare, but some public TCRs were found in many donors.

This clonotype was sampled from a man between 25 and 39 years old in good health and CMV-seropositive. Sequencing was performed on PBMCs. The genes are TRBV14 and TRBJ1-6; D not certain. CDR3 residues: CASSRVYNSPLHF. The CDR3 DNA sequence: TGTGCCAGCAGCCGAGTTTATAATTCACCCCTCCACTTT. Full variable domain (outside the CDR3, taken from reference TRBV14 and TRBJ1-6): EAGVTQFPSHSVIEKGQTVTLRCDPISGHDNLYWYRRVMGKEIKFLLHFVKESKQDESGMPNNRFLAERTGGTYSTLKVQPAELEDSGVYFCASSRVYNSPLHFGNGTRLTVT.